This TCR beta chain is from a study of beta chain features in type 1 diabetes. Study-level background: Across the samples, 100 million to 130 million sorted cells were examined in total.

Findings and caveats of the study: People with Type 1 diabetes carried modestly yet significantly shorter TCRB CDR3s in all four CD4+ subsets.

Trimming took 5 bases from V and 2 from J; bases not matched to a gene: 11. Germline loops: CDR1 SEHNR, CDR2 FQNEAQ (reference sequence). This CDR3 has 18 residues. TCRB transcripts that were expressed got sequenced, as all of the isolated RNA had been reverse transcribed. Using immunoSEQ multiplex PCR, the repertoire was profiled, and TCRdb retains in-frame clones only, with some absent. The sample holds hundreds of thousands of clones, 15% seen once. Worth noting for this clone: As yet, its antigen is unknown.

This chain connects TRBV7-9 to TRBJ2-7; 14 bases are a match to TRBD2. This TCR was recovered from a man between 18 and 35 years old with type 1 diabetes. The sample consisted of naive CD4+ T cells from blood. CDR3: CASSPPGLAGGGTYEQYF. DNA of the CDR3: TGTGCCAGCAGCCCTCCCGGACTAGCGGGAGGTGGAACCTACGAGCAGTACTTC.